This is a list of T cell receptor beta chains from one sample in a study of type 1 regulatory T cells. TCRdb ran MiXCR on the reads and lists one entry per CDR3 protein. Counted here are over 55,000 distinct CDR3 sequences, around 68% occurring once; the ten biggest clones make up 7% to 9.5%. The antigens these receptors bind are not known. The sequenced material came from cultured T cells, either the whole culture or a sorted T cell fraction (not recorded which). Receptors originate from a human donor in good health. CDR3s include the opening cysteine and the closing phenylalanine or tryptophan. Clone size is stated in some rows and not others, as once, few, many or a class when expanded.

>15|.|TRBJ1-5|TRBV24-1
CATSGAGQGNQPQHF
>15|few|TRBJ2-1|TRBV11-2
CASSPGVSGNNEQFF
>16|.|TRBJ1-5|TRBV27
CASSLMPGLGVQPQHF
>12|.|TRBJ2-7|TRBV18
CASSDRRYEQYF
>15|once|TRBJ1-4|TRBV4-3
CASSQEGGGNEKLFF
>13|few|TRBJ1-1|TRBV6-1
CASSGTAVTEAFF
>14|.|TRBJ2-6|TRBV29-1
CSVAADSGANVLTF
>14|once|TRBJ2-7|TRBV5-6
CASGFQGVPYEQYF
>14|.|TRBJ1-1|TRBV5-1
CASSSDSGYTEAFF
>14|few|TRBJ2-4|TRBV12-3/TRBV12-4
CASSLAGAKNIQYF
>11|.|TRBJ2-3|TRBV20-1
CSARPLGTQYF
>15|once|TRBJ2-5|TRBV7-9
CASRSSGRAPETQYF
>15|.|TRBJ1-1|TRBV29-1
CSVGDEAGGNTEAFF
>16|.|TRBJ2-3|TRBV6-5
CASSSSGLSGTDTQYF
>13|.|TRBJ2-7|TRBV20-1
CSAIAGGVYEQYF
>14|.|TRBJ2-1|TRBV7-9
CASSLESGTSEQFF
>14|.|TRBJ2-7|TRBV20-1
CSAQLQGLDYEQYF
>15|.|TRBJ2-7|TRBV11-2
CASSPELAGHSEQYF
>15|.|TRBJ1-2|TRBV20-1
CSASRSIDANYGYTF
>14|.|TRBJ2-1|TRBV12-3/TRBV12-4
CASRDGLASSEQFF
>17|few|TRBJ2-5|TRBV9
CASSAPGTSGNQETQYF
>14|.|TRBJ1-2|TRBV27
CASSWQGPNYGYTF
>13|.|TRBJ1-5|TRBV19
CASSSAGGQPQHF
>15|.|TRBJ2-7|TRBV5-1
CASSLAPGVSYEQYF
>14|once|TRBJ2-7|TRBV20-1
CSARSQGQSYEQYF
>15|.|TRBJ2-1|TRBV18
CASSPRREGYNEQFF
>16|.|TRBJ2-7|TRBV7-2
CASSWQGRPFSYEQYF
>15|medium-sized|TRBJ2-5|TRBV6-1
CASRARQGFQETQYF
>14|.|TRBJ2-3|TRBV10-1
CASSGGQLVDTQYF
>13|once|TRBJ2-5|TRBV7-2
CASSADREETQYF
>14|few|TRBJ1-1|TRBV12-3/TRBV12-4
CASRRQGMSGEAFF
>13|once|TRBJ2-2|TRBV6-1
CASSLQGGGELFF
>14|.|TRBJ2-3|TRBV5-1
CASSFQRGTDTQYF
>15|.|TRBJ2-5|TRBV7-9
CASSLRLREQETQYF
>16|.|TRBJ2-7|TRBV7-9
CASSLGADRWSYEQYF
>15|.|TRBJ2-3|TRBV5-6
CASSVLLAGTDTQYF
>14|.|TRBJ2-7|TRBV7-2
CASSRTQISYEQYF
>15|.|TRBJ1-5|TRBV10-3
CAISETTGGNQPQHF
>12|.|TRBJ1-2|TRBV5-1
CASSFDTYGYTF
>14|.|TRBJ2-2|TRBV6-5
CAGNGQGGDGELFF
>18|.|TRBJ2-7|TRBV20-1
CSARDYRRASGISYEQYF
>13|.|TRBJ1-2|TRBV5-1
CASSLDANYGYTF
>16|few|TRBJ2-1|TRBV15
CATRARTSGMNNEQFF
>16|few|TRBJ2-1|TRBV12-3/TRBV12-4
CASSRTSGRVGNEQFF
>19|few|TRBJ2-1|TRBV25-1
CASSDPSGTSGRGSNEQFF
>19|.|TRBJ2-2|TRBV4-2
CASSQDPSGSSSNTGELFF
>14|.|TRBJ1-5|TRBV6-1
CASRGTGGGQPQHF
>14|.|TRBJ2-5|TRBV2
CASSEWMAGETQYF
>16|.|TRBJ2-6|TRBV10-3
CAISESKGQGSSVLTF
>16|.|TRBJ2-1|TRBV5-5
CASSREAGGTYNEQFF